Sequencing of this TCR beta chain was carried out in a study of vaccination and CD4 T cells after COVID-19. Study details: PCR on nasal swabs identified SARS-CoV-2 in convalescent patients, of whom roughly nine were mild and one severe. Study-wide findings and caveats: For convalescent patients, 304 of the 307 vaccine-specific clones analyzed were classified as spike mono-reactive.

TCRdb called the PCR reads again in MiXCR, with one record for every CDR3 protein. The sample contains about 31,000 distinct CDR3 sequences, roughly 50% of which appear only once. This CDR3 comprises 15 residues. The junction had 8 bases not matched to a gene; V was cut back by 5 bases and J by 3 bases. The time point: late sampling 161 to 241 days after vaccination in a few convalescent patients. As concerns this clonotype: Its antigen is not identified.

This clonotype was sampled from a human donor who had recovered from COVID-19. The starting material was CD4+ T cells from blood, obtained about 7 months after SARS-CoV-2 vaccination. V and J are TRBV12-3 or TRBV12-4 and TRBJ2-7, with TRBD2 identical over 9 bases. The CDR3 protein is CASSVSGLAFYEQYF. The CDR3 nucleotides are TGTGCCAGCAGTGTTTCGGGACTAGCTTTCTACGAGCAGTACTTC.